The clone carrying this TCR beta chain appeared many times. RNA transcripts gave rise to amplified TCR beta CDR3 regions. Using the HTBI primer set, a first-round RT-PCR was run on the TCR CDR3. TCRdb reprocessed the multiplex PCR reads via MiXCR and lists one record per CDR3 protein. Seen here are about 180,000 distinct CDR3 sequences, over 8% observed once, and the top ten hold around 21%. This entry belongs to a study of T cells in Graves' hyperthyroidism and ophthalmopathy. The germline CDR1 and CDR2 sequences are SEHNR and FQNEAQ (reference sequence). CDR3 length: 16 residues. V trimming: 5 bases; J trimming: 6 bases; junction bases outside the gene matches: 10.

The sequence derives from a woman in her late teens or twenties with Graves' hyperthyroidism that later progressed to Graves' ophthalmopathy. The chain uses TRBV7-9 and TRBJ2-1; 10 bases align to TRBD2. Sequencing was carried out using blood. DNA of the CDR3: TGTGCCAGCAGCAAAGAAGGGACTAGCGCATTCAATGAGCAGTTCTTC. This codes for CASSKEGTSAFNEQFF.